The 17 T cell receptor beta chains in this list originate from one sample, sequenced in a study of cytomegalovirus exposure and HLA in healthy donors. This PCR relied on a set of 60 Vbeta primers and 13 Jbeta primers. The method was immunoSEQ multiplex PCR; TCRdb's version includes in-frame clones alone and lacks a portion of them. This table holds about 99,000 clones, around 80% found once. Sequenced material: PBMCs. These receptors were obtained from a male donor in good health and CMV-seropositive.

The V gene is TRBV4-1, the J gene TRBJ2-3; D unresolved. The CDR3 covers 13 residues. Germline-derived CDR1 and CDR2 are MGHRA and YSYEKL. The germline V and J ends were trimmed by 4 bases and 1 base, with 6 bases remaining between them. The CDR3 DNA reads as TGCGCCAGCAGCCCAGTTGGCACAGATACGCAGTATTTT. It yields the protein CASSPVGTDTQYF.

The genes are TRBV19 and TRBJ1-1, with TRBD1 as a possible D gene (5 bases). CDR3 length equals 13 residues. Germline CDR1 LNHDA, CDR2 SQIVND (reference sequence). Trimming took off 7 bases at V and 1 base at J, with 10 bases between the two ends. The CDR3 protein is CASNPTANTEAFF. CDR3 bases: TGTGCCAGTAATCCGACAGCGAACACTGAAGCTTTCTTT.

The gene calls are TRBV7-9 and TRBJ1-5, with D possibly TRBD1 on 5 matching bases. Trimming took off 6 bases at V and 4 bases at J, with 10 bases between the two ends. Looked up from germline, CDR1 is SEHNR and CDR2 is FQNEAQ (reference sequence). The CDR3 totals 13 residues. CDR3 DNA sequence: TGTGCCAGCAGTTTACCAGGGAATCAGCCCCAGCATTTT. Translation: CASSLPGNQPQHF.

This clone was seen a single time. The rearrangement uses TRBV25-1 and TRBJ2-1, with D tentatively TRBD2 (5 bases). Per the germline V gene, CDR1 is MGHDK and CDR2 is SYGVNS. CDR3 size: 15 residues. Trimming shortened V by 0 bases and J by 6 bases, and 12 bases separated the two germline ends. The chain's CDR3 is CASSEYSGRSNEQFF. The CDR3 DNA reads TGTGCCAGCAGTGAATACAGCGGCCGTAGCAATGAGCAGTTCTTC. The whole variable domain, remainder taken from reference TRBV25-1 and TRBJ2-1, is EADIYQTPRYLVIGTGKKITLECSQTMGHDKMYWYQQDPGMELHLIHYSYGVNSTEKGDLSSESTVSRIRTEHFPLTLESARPSHTSQYLCASSEYSGRSNEQFFGPGTRLTVL.

The chain is built from TRBV29-1 and TRBJ2-1, with 8 bases fitting TRBD2. V shed 3 bases and J 4 bases; nucleotides not matched to a gene: 5. The CDR3 length is 14 residues. In germline, CDR1 is SQVTM, CDR2 ANQGSEA. The CDR3 DNA follows: TGCAGCGTTGAGGGTAGCGGGAATTACAATGAGCAGTTCTTC. It encodes CSVEGSGNYNEQFF.

The chain joins TRBV28 to TRBJ1-5; 10 bases match TRBD1. Unmatched junction bases numbered 11, after V lost 6 bases and J lost 6 bases. CDR1 is MDHEN and CDR2 is SYDVKM in the germline V gene. This CDR3 spans 16 amino acids. In DNA, the CDR3 is TGTGCCAGCAGCGCCGGGGACAGGGGAAGGAGTCAGCCCCAGCATTTT. It encodes CASSAGDRGRSQPQHF.

The CDR3 DNA follows: TGCAGCGTTGGAGCGGGCACTGAAGCTTTCTTT. Translation gives CSVGAGTEAFF. This rearrangement joins TRBV29-1 to TRBJ1-1; D is ambiguous. The CDR3 runs to 11 residues. The V gene's germline CDR1 is SQVTM and CDR2 ANQGSEA. The V end was cut by 4 bases, the J end by 4 bases, with 7 bases between.

The chain couples TRBV6-5 to TRBJ2-4; D is possibly TRBD2 (6 bases). Per germline, CDR1 MNHEY and CDR2 SVGAGI. Trimming cost V 2 bases and J 3 bases, with 8 bases left between them. The CDR3 is made up of 14 amino acids. CDR3 protein: CASSYGRGKNIQYF. Here the CDR3 DNA reads TGTGCCAGCAGTTACGGGCGGGGCAAAAACATTCAGTACTTC.

The rearrangement joins TRBV5-1 to TRBJ2-7; TRBD1 agrees at 10 bases. Germline V gives CDR1 SGHRS, CDR2 YFSETQ. Trimming at V came to 4 bases and at J to 2 bases, leaving 3 bases not matched to a gene. The CDR3 has 14 residues. The CDR3 nucleotides are TGCGCCAGCAGCCAAGGACAGGGGGCCTACGAGCAGTACTTC. It is translated as CASSQGQGAYEQYF.

The V gene is TRBV10-1, the J gene TRBJ2-7; weak D call: TRBD1 (6 bases). This CDR3 has 14 amino acids. Germline values: CDR1 WNHNN, CDR2 SYGVQD (reference sequence). V was trimmed by 2 bases and J by 3 bases, leaving 11 bases between them. CDR3 amino acids: CASSEPGTNYEQYF. The CDR3 DNA sequence: TGCGCCAGCAGTGAGCCTGGGACAAACTACGAGCAGTACTTC.

V usage is TRBV11-2 and J usage is TRBJ2-2; TRBD2 aligns across 8 bases. J was trimmed by 2 bases and V by 7 bases; bases with no gene match: 9. CDR1 and CDR2 (germline): SGHAT, FQNNGV. CDR3 length: 16 residues. CDR3 DNA sequence: TGTGCCAGCACCGGACATAGCGGGGATAACACCGGGGAGCTGTTTTTT. As protein: CASTGHSGDNTGELFF.

The chain recombines TRBV6-6 with TRBJ2-2; the D gene is possibly TRBD2 (7 bases). The CDR3 extends over 16 amino acids. V lost 7 bases and J 2 bases, leaving 17 bases between the germline ends. Germline CDR1 reads MNHNY; CDR2 reads SVGAGI (reference sequence). The CDR3 spells CASTGGGGYNTGELFF. In DNA, the CDR3 is TGTGCCAGCACTGGGGGAGGGGGTTATAACACCGGGGAGCTGTTTTTT.

The V call is TRBV4-1, the J call TRBJ1-6, with D possibly TRBD1 on 6 matching bases. V lost 0 bases and J 8 bases, leaving 23 bases between the germline ends. This CDR3 has 19 residues. Germline CDR1 and CDR2: MGHRA and YSYEKL. The CDR3, as DNA: TGCGCCAGCAGCCAAGATAAGGCCCAAACAGGGCCGGCGGATTCACCCCTCCACTTT. Encoded protein: CASSQDKAQTGPADSPLHF.

J is TRBJ2-6 and V is TRBV12-5; D not resolved. CDR3 size: 13 residues. Germline lookup yields CDR1 LGHNT and CDR2 FRNRAP. Trimming took off 7 bases at V and 1 base at J, with 5 bases between the two ends. The CDR3 loop reads CASALSGANVLTF. The CDR3 nucleotides are TGTGCTAGTGCTCTATCTGGGGCCAACGTCCTGACTTTC.

The chain joins TRBV6-4 to TRBJ1-2, with 7 bases aligning to TRBD1. Germline V lookup: CDR1 MRHNA, CDR2 SNTAGT. V shed 3 bases and J 7 bases; nucleotides not matched to a gene: 8. CDR3 length: 14 residues. The CDR3 is CASSESQGTGGYTF. The CDR3 nucleotides read TGTGCCAGCAGTGAGTCACAGGGGACCGGTGGCTACACCTTC.

This chain connects TRBV5-1 to TRBJ2-1; TRBD1 might be the D (6 bases). This CDR3 comprises 16 residues. Germline-derived CDR1 and CDR2 are SGHRS and YFSETQ. V was cut by 4 bases and J by 9 bases, with 23 bases left in between. The CDR3 region is CASSPTGSHSQVEQFF. The CDR3 region has the DNA TGCGCCAGCAGCCCAACAGGGTCTCACAGTCAAGTTGAGCAGTTCTTC.

This chain joins TRBV6-5 and TRBJ1-1; perhaps TRBD1 as D (6 bases). V was trimmed by 2 bases and J by 5 bases, leaving 12 bases between them. The length of the CDR3 is 14 residues. CDR1 MNHEY and CDR2 SVGAGI come from the germline V gene. The CDR3 sequence: CASSYAGEGTEAFF. In DNA, the CDR3 is TGTGCCAGCAGTTACGCAGGGGAGGGGACTGAAGCTTTCTTT.